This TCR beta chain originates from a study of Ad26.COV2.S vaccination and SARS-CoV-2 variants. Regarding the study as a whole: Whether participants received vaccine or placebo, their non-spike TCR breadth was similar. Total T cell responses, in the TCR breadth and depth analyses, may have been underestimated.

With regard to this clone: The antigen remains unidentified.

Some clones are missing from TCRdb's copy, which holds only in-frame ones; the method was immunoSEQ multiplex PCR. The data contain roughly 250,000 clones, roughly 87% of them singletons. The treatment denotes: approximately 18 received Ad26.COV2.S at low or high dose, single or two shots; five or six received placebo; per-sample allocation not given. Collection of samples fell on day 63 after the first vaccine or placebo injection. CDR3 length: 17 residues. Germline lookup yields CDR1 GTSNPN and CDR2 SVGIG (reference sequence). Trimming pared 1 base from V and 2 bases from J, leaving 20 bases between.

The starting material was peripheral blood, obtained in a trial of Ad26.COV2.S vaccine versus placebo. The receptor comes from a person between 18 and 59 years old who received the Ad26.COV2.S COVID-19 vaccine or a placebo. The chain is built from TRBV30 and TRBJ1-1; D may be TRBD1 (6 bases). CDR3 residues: CAWSGGLGGQENTEAFF. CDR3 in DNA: TGTGCCTGGAGTGGAGGTTTGGGGGGGCAAGAAAACACTGAAGCTTTCTTT.